This TCR beta chain stems from a study of T cell responses to AZD1222 COVID-19 vaccine. The study's findings and limits: Variant regions that are unmutated are reportedly the target of nearly half of spike-specific TCRs.

To note about this clone: Its antigen is still unknown.

Germline loops: CDR1 SNHLY, CDR2 FYNNEI. The CDR3 has 15 amino acids. The J segment lost 2 bases and the V segment lost 2 bases, leaving 4 bases of the junction unmatched. Repertoires were generated with immunoSEQ multiplex PCR, while TCRdb's copy carries only in-frame clones and drops some. The table lists approximately 180,000 clones, 85% to 90% of them singletons, with 1.6% in the top ten. This TCR derives from an adult in good health. The chain has TRBV2 and TRBJ2-7; 9 bases are a match to TRBD1. The sample in question was peripheral blood, obtained on day 0 of AZD1222 vaccination. The CDR3 sequence: CASSELRTGAYEQYF. CDR3 sequence (DNA): TGTGCCAGCAGTGAATTGAGGACAGGGGCCTACGAGCAGTACTTC.